These 19 T cell receptor beta chains were sequenced from one sample in a study of T cells after yellow fever vaccination. TCRdb independently ran MiXCR on the 5' RACE reads; one entry per CDR3 protein. The sample contains around 500,000 distinct CDR3 sequences, about a fifth of which appear only once. Sequencing was performed on PBMCs, taken more than 20 days after the first yellow fever vaccination. These receptors were taken from a man aged 18 to 30 who received the YFV17D yellow fever vaccine.

This clonotype was found a few times. This chain connects TRBV20-1 to TRBJ2-2, with a tentative D call TRBD1 (6 bases). V dropped 0 bases and J dropped 4 bases, with 15 bases sitting between them. CDR1 is DFQATT and CDR2 is SNEGSKA in the germline V gene (reference sequence). The CDR3 is made up of 16 amino acids. The CDR3 region is CSARDRRLGGTGELFF. The CDR3 bases are TGCAGTGCTAGAGATCGACGGTTAGGGGGCACCGGGGAGCTGTTTTTT.

In its sample, this clonotype was seen a few times. This chain joins TRBV20-1 and TRBJ2-3, with TRBD2 identical over 11 bases. The trim removed 2 bases at V and 2 bases at J, leaving 3 bases unmatched. Germline CDR1 reads DFQATT; CDR2 reads SNEGSKA (reference sequence). CDR3 size: 15 residues. The CDR3 bases are TGCAGTGCTAGACGACTAGCGGGGAACACAGATACGCAGTATTTT. Translated, it gives CSARRLAGNTDTQYF.

The chain recombines TRBV24-1 with TRBJ1-4; D is unresolved. V was pared by 4 bases and J by 5 bases, with 19 bases between. There are 17 residues in the CDR3. The germline CDR1 and CDR2 sequences are KGHDR and SFDVKD. In DNA form, the CDR3 reads TGTGCCACCAGTGACGCAGGACCCCCCGGGCGGAATGAAAAACTGTTTTTT. Protein sequence: CATSDAGPPGRNEKLFF.

V is TRBV6-1 and J is TRBJ1-2, with a weak D call TRBD1 (6 bases). Germline loops: CDR1 MNHNS, CDR2 SASEGT. V dropped 5 bases and J dropped 7 bases, with 17 bases sitting between them. This CDR3 region has 14 residues. The CDR3 is CASSKRGGLSGYTF. The DNA of the CDR3 is TGTGCCAGCAGTAAACGGGGGGGGCTGAGTGGCTACACCTTC.

The V gene is TRBV11-2, the J gene TRBJ2-3, with D possibly being TRBD1 (6 bases). CDR1 and CDR2 (germline): SGHAT, FQNNGV. V was pared by 6 bases and J by 1 base, with 11 bases between. The CDR3 runs 14 residues. As DNA, the CDR3 is TGTGCCAGCAGGAGATCAGGGGGCACAGATACGCAGTATTTT. Protein sequence: CASRRSGGTDTQYF.

This clonotype occurred a few times. The J gene is TRBJ2-6, the V gene TRBV5-1; TRBD2 might be the D (5 bases). With 7 bases removed from V and 0 bases from J, the gap between germline ends came to 8 bases. CDR1 is SGHRS and CDR2 is YFSETQ in the germline V gene. The CDR3 is 14 amino acids. The CDR3 coding sequence is TGCGCCAGCGGGGAGTCCTCTGGGGCCAACGTCCTGACTTTC. This gives the protein CASGESSGANVLTF. Full variable domain (remainder filled in from reference TRBV5-1 and TRBJ2-6): KAGVTQTPRYLIKTRGQQVTLSCSPISGHRSVSWYQQTPGQGLQFLFEYFSETQRNKGNFPGRFSGRQFSNSRSEMNVSTLELGDSALYLCASGESSGANVLTFGAGSRLTVL.

V usage is TRBV12-3 or TRBV12-4 and J usage is TRBJ2-1, with D perhaps TRBD1 (6 bases). Trimming left V 5 bases short and J 0 bases short, with 26 bases between. The CDR3 has 20 amino acids. CDR3 in amino acids: CASSTYLRGIPTPSYNEQFF. For the CDR3, the DNA is TGTGCCAGCAGTACCTACCTCAGGGGAATCCCTACTCCCTCCTACAATGAGCAGTTCTTC.

This rearrangement joins TRBV6-1 to TRBJ1-1; D may be TRBD1 (5 bases). The V end was cut by 6 bases, the J end by 4 bases, with 12 bases between. This CDR3 contains 13 residues. Germline V gene lookup returns CDR1 MNHNS and CDR2 SASEGT. CDR3 nucleotides: TGTGCCAGCAGGGCAGGGTCAGGCACTGAAGCTTTCTTT. Protein sequence: CASRAGSGTEAFF.

This clonotype was seen more than once but under ten times. The chain links TRBV12-3 or TRBV12-4 to TRBJ1-5, with D maybe TRBD1 (5 bases). The CDR3 has 17 amino acids. V was shortened by 5 bases and J by 2 bases, with 19 bases between the two germline ends. CDR3 region: CASSRRLMGVGNQPQHF. The CDR3 DNA reads as TGTGCCAGCAGTCGCCGACTTATGGGGGTAGGCAATCAGCCCCAGCATTTT.

The chain couples TRBV7-2 to TRBJ1-2; 8 nucleotides line up with TRBD1. CDR3 length: 14 residues. Germline V gene sequence: CDR1 SGHTA, CDR2 FQGNSA. V lost 5 bases to trimming and J lost 6 bases; unmatched junction nucleotides: 8. For the CDR3, the DNA is TGTGCCAGCAGCCGCGAAAGGACAGGGAATGGCTACACCTTC. Translated, it gives CASSRERTGNGYTF. Full variable domain (remainder filled in from reference TRBV7-2 and TRBJ1-2): GAGVSQSPSNKVTEKGKDVELRCDPISGHTALYWYRQSLGQGLEFLIYFQGNSAPDKSGLPSDRFSAERTGGSVSTLTIQRTQQEDSAVYLCASSRERTGNGYTFGSGTRLTVV.

This clonotype appeared a few times. V and J are TRBV7-8 and TRBJ2-2; TRBD1 aligns across 8 bases. With V trimmed by 5 bases and J by 4 bases, 9 bases remained unmatched. The CDR3 sequence is 16 residues long. Germline loops: CDR1 SGHVS, CDR2 FQNEAQ. The CDR3 DNA reads TGTGCCAGCAGCGTAGGACAGGGCCAGGGCACCGGGGAGCTGTTTTTT. Its translation: CASSVGQGQGTGELFF.

This clonotype has only a few counts. The J gene is TRBJ1-2, the V gene TRBV12-3 or TRBV12-4; 7 bases align to TRBD1. Germline trimming cut 10 bases from V and 2 bases from J; bases unmatched to any gene: 13. The CDR3 loop spans 15 amino acids. The CDR3 loop is CATKATGISNYGYTF. The CDR3 DNA sequence: TGTGCCACCAAGGCGACAGGGATATCAAACTATGGCTACACCTTC.

For the CDR3, the DNA is TGTGCCAGCAGTAGAGGACAAGAGCAGTACTTC. Amino acid sequence: CASSRGQEQYF. This chain links TRBV6-5 with TRBJ2-7, with D tentatively TRBD1 (5 bases). Germline lookup yields CDR1 MNHEY and CDR2 SVGAGI. Trimming took 5 bases from V and 7 from J, leaving 9 bases between them. The CDR3 is 11 residues long.

The rearrangement links TRBV6-2 or TRBV6-3 to TRBJ1-2; perhaps TRBD1 as D (5 bases). Germline V lookup: CDR1 MNHEY, CDR2 SVGEGT. The V and J ends lost 0 bases and 5 bases respectively, with 13 bases between them. This CDR3 has 15 residues. CDR3 sequence: CASSYSWGGMYGYTF. CDR3 coding DNA: TGTGCCAGCAGTTACTCGTGGGGCGGAATGTATGGCTACACCTTC.

This chain uses TRBV20-1 with TRBJ2-2; TRBD2 agrees at 9 bases. The CDR3 spans 17 residues. Germline values: CDR1 DFQATT, CDR2 SNEGSKA (reference sequence). V was pared by 1 base and J by 5 bases, with 11 bases of the junction left unmatched. CDR3 nucleotide sequence: TGCAGTGCTAGAGGGCTAGCGGGGCGGTCCAGAACCGGGGAGCTGTTTTTT. Encoded protein: CSARGLAGRSRTGELFF.

This chain links TRBV5-6 with TRBJ1-1; a possible D gene is TRBD1 (5 bases). V was pared by 4 bases and J by 0 bases, with 13 bases between. Germline loops: CDR1 SGHDT, CDR2 YYEEEE. The CDR3 consists of 15 residues. In DNA, the CDR3 is TGTGCCAGCAGCCCGGCCGGGGGATTGAACACTGAAGCTTTCTTT. Its translation is CASSPAGGLNTEAFF.

Here the CDR3 DNA reads TGCGCCAGCAGCTTGGAAACAGGGGATAACACCATATATTTT. Encoded protein: CASSLETGDNTIYF. The chain couples TRBV5-1 to TRBJ1-3; 7 nucleotides align to TRBD1. Germline V gives CDR1 SGHRS, CDR2 YFSETQ. Trimming cost V 0 bases and J 7 bases; bases outside gene matches: 4. The CDR3 runs to 14 residues.

This chain joins TRBV29-1 and TRBJ2-7, with D perhaps TRBD1 (6 bases). V was trimmed by 5 bases and J by 1 base, leaving 9 bases between them. The germline V gene encodes CDR1 SQVTM and CDR2 ANQGSEA. This CDR3 is 12 amino acids long. As DNA, the CDR3 is TGCAGCGTTTCTACAGGGTCCTACGAGCAGTACGTC. Translated: CSVSTGSYEQYV.

This clonotype was seen more than once but under ten times. The CDR3 sequence: CASSSVGGIDLYEQYV. As DNA, the CDR3 is TGTGCCAGCAGTTCCGTAGGGGGGATCGACCTCTACGAGCAGTACGTC. The V and J genes are TRBV6-2 or TRBV6-3 and TRBJ2-7; the D gene could be TRBD1 or TRBD2 (6 bases each). The CDR3 totals 16 residues. The V and J ends lost 4 bases and 3 bases respectively, with 19 bases between them. Germline CDR1 reads MNHEY; CDR2 reads SVGEGT.